This is a list of T cell receptor beta chains from one sample in a study of regulatory T cells in long-lasting Graves disease. TCRdb analysed the multiplex PCR reads with MiXCR anew, one entry per CDR3 protein. This table holds hundreds of thousands of distinct CDR3 sequences, 15% to 20% found once. The sample was also reused in another study, on T cells in Graves' hyperthyroidism and ophthalmopathy.

The sequencing here drew on peripheral blood mononuclear cells (PBMCs), taken at new diagnosis, from a patient treated with antithyroid drugs. The origin of the receptors is a man aged 18 to 35 with Graves disease. CDR3s include the opening cysteine and the closing phenylalanine or tryptophan. The order of the fields is J gene, D gene, clone size, V gene, CDR3 DNA, CDR3 protein. A D gene is named only where the DNA matches it firmly. The size of a clone is reported for some rows only, either as once, few or many, or as a class for expanded clones.

J: TRBJ2-5; D: .; size: many; V: TRBV6-2/TRBV6-3; DNA: TGTGCCAGCAGTGAAAGGTGGGACACCCAAGAGACCCAGTACTTC; CDR3: CASSERWDTQETQYF
J: TRBJ2-1; D: .; size: .; V: TRBV20-1; DNA: TGCAGTGCTAGAGATCGGCGGCGGGGCCCCAATGAGCAGTTCTTC; CDR3: CSARDRRRGPNEQFF
J: TRBJ1-1; D: .; size: .; V: TRBV7-8; DNA: TGTGCCAGCAGCACCCTTCGACATCCCAACACTGAAGCTTTCTTT; CDR3: CASSTLRHPNTEAFF
J: TRBJ2-7; D: TRBD1; size: many; V: TRBV7-9; DNA: TGTGCCAGCAGGGCGGGACAGGGCTACGAGCAGTACTTC; CDR3: CASRAGQGYEQYF
J: TRBJ2-1; D: .; size: many; V: TRBV27; DNA: TGTGCCAGCAGCTTAACCTTCCCCCCTTTGGGACACCCTGAGCAGTTCTTC; CDR3: CASSLTFPPLGHPEQFF
J: TRBJ2-7; D: .; size: many; V: TRBV18; DNA: TGTGCCAGCTCACCTTCCGGGACATCCTACGAGCAGTACTTC; CDR3: CASSPSGTSYEQYF
J: TRBJ1-5; D: .; size: few; V: TRBV5-8; DNA: TGTGCCAGCACCAAGGGGACGGTAAATCAGCCCCAGCATTTT; CDR3: CASTKGTVNQPQHF
J: TRBJ2-3; D: TRBD2; size: .; V: TRBV5-1; DNA: TGCGCCAGCCTGGCTGCGGGAGGGCCGTCAGATACGCAGTATTTT; CDR3: CASLAAGGPSDTQYF
J: TRBJ2-3; D: TRBD1; size: few; V: TRBV25-1; DNA: TGTGCCAGCAGTGAATGGGGCAGGGGGCTTGTAGATACGCAGTATTTT; CDR3: CASSEWGRGLVDTQYF
J: TRBJ1-1; D: TRBD1; size: many; V: TRBV30; DNA: TGTGCCTGGAGTGGACAGGGGATGAACACTGAAGCTTTCTTT; CDR3: CAWSGQGMNTEAFF
J: TRBJ1-5; D: .; size: few; V: TRBV30; DNA: TGTGCCTGGAGTGTTACGGGGGGAAGCCAGCCCCAGCATTTT; CDR3: CAWSVTGGSQPQHF
J: TRBJ2-1; D: .; size: .; V: TRBV7-3; DNA: TGTGCCAGCAGCCGTAGCGCGGGGCTAGCAGGAGAAGAGCAGTTCTTC; CDR3: CASSRSAGLAGEEQFF
J: TRBJ2-4; D: .; size: many; V: TRBV9; DNA: TGTGCCAGCAGCCGAGGGGATCTAAAGTCTGACACCTTC; CDR3: CASSRGDLKSDTF
J: TRBJ1-2; D: .; size: many; V: TRBV5-1; DNA: TGCGCCAGCAGCTTGGTTCTCCCGGGCCAGGCAAACTATGGCTACACCTTC; CDR3: CASSLVLPGQANYGYTF
J: TRBJ1-5; D: .; size: many; V: TRBV2; DNA: TGTGCCAGCAGTGAAGGGGAAAAGCCCCAGCATTTT; CDR3: CASSEGEKPQHF
J: TRBJ1-1; D: .; size: few; V: TRBV4-1; DNA: TGCGCCAGCAGCCAAGTTTCCGATATTATGAACACTGAAGCTTTCTTT; CDR3: CASSQVSDIMNTEAFF
J: TRBJ2-5; D: .; size: many; V: TRBV12-3/TRBV12-4; DNA: TGTGCCAGCAGTTCGAGTAGGGAGTCTGAGACCCAGTACTTC; CDR3: CASSSSRESETQYF
J: TRBJ2-2; D: .; size: .; V: TRBV12-3/TRBV12-4; DNA: TGTGCCAGCAGTTTGTCCGACCGGTACGGGGAGCTGTTTTTT; CDR3: CASSLSDRYGELFF
J: TRBJ1-5; D: TRBD1; size: .; V: TRBV3-1; DNA: TGTGCCAGCAGCCGAGCCGGGACAGGGGGCGTTCAGCCCCAGCATTTT; CDR3: CASSRAGTGGVQPQHF
J: TRBJ2-1; D: .; size: many; V: TRBV28; DNA: TGTGCCAGCAGTAGCCGTTTAGCCTACAATGAGCAGTTCTTC; CDR3: CASSSRLAYNEQFF
J: TRBJ1-1; D: .; size: .; V: TRBV19; DNA: TGTGCCAGTACCCCAATCAGGGTAATGGCCACTGAAGCTTTCTTT; CDR3: CASTPIRVMATEAFF
J: TRBJ2-2; D: TRBD2; size: .; V: TRBV20-1; DNA: TGCAGTGCTAGGCCTAGCGGGAGGCCCGGGGAGCTGTTTTTT; CDR3: CSARPSGRPGELFF
J: TRBJ1-2; D: .; size: .; V: TRBV18; DNA: TGTGCCAGCTCTCCGAAGGCCGATAACTATGGCTACACCTTC; CDR3: CASSPKADNYGYTF
J: TRBJ2-1; D: .; size: .; V: TRBV10-1; DNA: TGCGCCAGCAGTGAGTCAGTTGGTTTTGGGGAGAAGGTAATCTATGAGCAGTTCTTC; CDR3: CASSESVGFGEKVIYEQFF
J: TRBJ1-5; D: .; size: .; V: TRBV18; DNA: TGTGCCAGCTCACCCCTGGGACATGCAGGCAATCAGCCCCAGCATTTT; CDR3: CASSPLGHAGNQPQHF
J: TRBJ2-3; D: .; size: .; V: TRBV30; DNA: TGTGCCTGGGGGGCTGGGAACACTTCGAACACAGATACGCAGTATTTT; CDR3: CAWGAGNTSNTDTQYF
J: TRBJ2-3; D: .; size: many; V: TRBV7-2; DNA: TGTGCCAGCAGCCCGACCCAGGATACGCAGTATTTT; CDR3: CASSPTQDTQYF
J: TRBJ2-7; D: TRBD2; size: many; V: TRBV2; DNA: TGTGCCAGCAGTGCGTATGTGACTAGCGGGAGAAACGAGCAGTACTTC; CDR3: CASSAYVTSGRNEQYF
J: TRBJ2-7; D: .; size: .; V: TRBV7-9; DNA: TGTGCCAGCAGCTTAGGGGGACATTCGGGGGAGCAGTACTTC; CDR3: CASSLGGHSGEQYF
J: TRBJ2-3; D: .; size: many; V: TRBV29-1; DNA: TGCAGCGTTGAAGATCGGGGACGAGGCCCAGATACGCAGTATTTT; CDR3: CSVEDRGRGPDTQYF
J: TRBJ2-5; D: .; size: few; V: TRBV30; DNA: TGTGCCTGGAATCCCGGGGTAGGGGTTGGGGTGGAAGAGACCCAGTACTTC; CDR3: CAWNPGVGVGVEETQYF
J: TRBJ2-3; D: TRBD2; size: many; V: TRBV7-6; DNA: TGTGCCAGCAGCTTATCTACTAGCGTCCTGGGGGATACGCAGTATTTT; CDR3: CASSLSTSVLGDTQYF
J: TRBJ2-1; D: TRBD2; size: .; V: TRBV6-2/TRBV6-3; DNA: TGTGCCAGCAGCTATTCGGGTAGCGGGAGCTCCTACAATGAGCAGTTCTTC; CDR3: CASSYSGSGSSYNEQFF
J: TRBJ1-2; D: .; size: many; V: TRBV11-2; DNA: TGTGCCAGCAGCTCGTCGGAGGGGTTTGGCTACACCTTC; CDR3: CASSSSEGFGYTF
J: TRBJ2-3; D: TRBD2; size: .; V: TRBV11-2; DNA: TGTGCCAGCAGACCCGGGAGGGCGGCCGATACGCAGTATTTT; CDR3: CASRPGRAADTQYF
J: TRBJ2-1; D: TRBD2; size: many; V: TRBV11-2; DNA: TGTGTCAGCAGCGGGTCGCGGGAGTCATACAATGAGCAGTTCTTC; CDR3: CVSSGSRESYNEQFF
J: TRBJ1-2; D: .; size: few; V: TRBV27; DNA: TGTGCCAGCAGGTCGGTAGGAATTAACTATGGCTACACCTTC; CDR3: CASRSVGINYGYTF
J: TRBJ2-7; D: TRBD1; size: .; V: TRBV19; DNA: TGTGCCAGCAGTCCCGGGACAGGGACAGTGAGCTCCTACGAGCAGTACTTC; CDR3: CASSPGTGTVSSYEQYF
J: TRBJ2-7; D: TRBD2; size: .; V: TRBV11-2; DNA: TGTGCCAGCAGCTTAGACTCCCGAGCGGGAGGGCCAAGGTGGCAGTACTTC; CDR3: CASSLDSRAGGPRWQYF
J: TRBJ2-5; D: TRBD2; size: many; V: TRBV7-9; DNA: TGTGCCAGCAGCTTAGTTAGCGGGATGTCCCAGTACTTC; CDR3: CASSLVSGMSQYF
J: TRBJ2-5; D: .; size: many; V: TRBV6-5; DNA: TGTGCCAGCAGTTACTCGAGAGGGGGACAAGAGACCCAGTACTTC; CDR3: CASSYSRGGQETQYF
J: TRBJ2-3; D: TRBD2; size: few; V: TRBV20-1; DNA: TGCAGTGTCAGGACTAGCGGGAGGGCTAGGGGCACAGATACGCAGTATTTT; CDR3: CSVRTSGRARGTDTQYF
J: TRBJ1-2; D: TRBD1; size: few; V: TRBV24-1; DNA: TGTGCCACCTCCGAGGGACAGCCGGGATTCCATGGCTACACCTTC; CDR3: CATSEGQPGFHGYTF
J: TRBJ2-5; D: .; size: few; V: TRBV19; DNA: TGTGCCAGTAGGATGGGGGAGACCCAGTACTTC; CDR3: CASRMGETQYF